These T cell receptor beta chains were read from a single sample in a study of blood T cell repertoires in COVID-19. Some clones are missing from TCRdb's copy, which holds only in-frame ones; the method was immunoSEQ multiplex PCR. The table records under 130,000 clones, roughly 85% of them present only once. Source material: peripheral blood. The receptors shown here come from a human donor in a cohort sampled during active COVID-19. Each CDR3 is given with its conserved first and last residue. A D gene is named only where the DNA matches it firmly. The listing skips clone size in some rows; elsewhere it reads once, few, many or a size class.

>once|TRBJ2-7|TRBV28|TRBD2
CASTPLAGGLYEQYF
TGTGCCAGCACCCCCCTAGCGGGAGGGCTCTACGAGCAGTACTTC
>NA|TRBJ1-2|TRBV29-1|NA
CSSGQDYGYTF
TGCAGCTCCGGACAAGACTATGGCTACACCTTC
>NA|TRBJ2-1|TRBV9|TRBD2
CASSVGGGIKNEQFF
TGTGCCAGCAGCGTAGGCGGGGGGATCAAGAATGAGCAGTTCTTC
>NA|TRBJ2-3|TRBV9|TRBD1
CASSVSTTGGYLGDTQYF
TGTGCCAGCAGCGTCTCTACTACAGGGGGCTATTTGGGAGATACGCAGTATTTT
>NA|TRBJ1-2|TRBV9|NA
CASSVMRDWGYTF
TGTGCCAGCAGCGTAATGAGGGATTGGGGCTACACCTTC
>NA|TRBJ1-5|TRBV4-2|TRBD1
CASSPIVGTGGFQPQHF
TGTGCCAGCAGCCCTATCGTCGGGACAGGGGGGTTTCAGCCCCAGCATTTT
>few|TRBJ2-7|TRBV4-2|TRBD2
CASSQVGTSGPYEQYF
TGTGCCAGCAGCCAAGTCGGGACTAGCGGACCCTACGAGCAGTACTTC
>NA|TRBJ2-2|TRBV29-1|TRBD1
CSGRQGEDFGELFF
TGCAGCGGTCGACAGGGTGAGGACTTCGGGGAGCTGTTTTTT
>few|TRBJ2-7|TRBV5-4|TRBD2
CASSSGTRAYEQYF
TGTGCCAGCAGCTCCGGGACTAGAGCCTACGAGCAGTACTTC
>once|TRBJ1-5|TRBV30|NA
CAWSESGRQPQHF
TGTGCCTGGAGTGAGTCAGGGCGTCAGCCCCAGCATTTT
>few|TRBJ1-2|TRBV28|NA
CASSPQTQSWYGYTF
TGTGCCAGCAGTCCACAGACGCAGTCCTGGTATGGCTACACCTTC
>medium-sized|TRBJ2-5|TRBV4-2|NA
CASSQEQGGQETQYF
TGTGCCAGCAGCCAAGAGCAGGGTGGGCAAGAGACCCAGTACTTC
>few|TRBJ2-5|TRBV10-3|NA
CAISDGLQETQYF
TGTGCCATCAGTGATGGACTTCAAGAGACCCAGTACTTC
>NA|TRBJ2-7|TRBV12-2|NA
CASRRTRFSYEQYF
TGTGCAAGTCGCCGAACTAGATTCTCCTACGAGCAGTACTTC
>once|TRBJ2-1|TRBV6-4|TRBD2
CATQRGAIWFF
TGTGCCACCCAGCGGGGTGCGATATGGTTCTTC
>few|TRBJ1-5|TRBV2|NA
CARSILMPQHF
TGTGCCAGGAGCATCTTAATGCCCCAGCATTTT
>few|TRBJ1-5|TRBV19|NA
CASSIPPRGQPQHF
TGTGCCAGTAGTATCCCCCCCAGGGGCCAGCCCCAGCATTTT
>once|TRBJ2-3|TRBV5-6|TRBD1
CASSWDRGWTDTQYF
TGTGCCAGCAGCTGGGACAGGGGGTGGACAGATACGCAGTATTTT
>NA|TRBJ1-2|TRBV5-4|NA
CASSLVGANYGYTF
TGTGCCAGCAGCTTGGTTGGGGCGAACTATGGCTACACCTTC
>NA|TRBJ2-2|TRBV6-1|TRBD2
CASSEVLGGRAGGELFF
TGTGCCAGCAGTGAAGTGTTGGGCGGGAGAGCTGGCGGGGAGCTGTTTTTT
>NA|TRBJ2-5|TRBV5-1|TRBD1
CASSLAPGGLETQYF
TGCGCCAGCAGCTTGGCCCCAGGGGGCTTGGAGACCCAGTACTTC
>NA|TRBJ2-4|TRBV27|NA
CASSLFSGVRGEGKNIQYF
TGTGCCAGCAGTTTGTTCTCTGGGGTGCGGGGCGAGGGCAAAAACATTCAGTACTTC
>NA|TRBJ1-2|TRBV7-2|TRBD1
CASSSDRGNYGYTF
TGTGCCAGCAGCTCGGACAGGGGGAACTATGGCTACACCTTC
>NA|TRBJ2-3|TRBV5-1|NA
CASSLFQGSTDTQYF
TGCGCCAGCAGCTTGTTCCAGGGGAGCACAGATACGCAGTATTTT
>NA|TRBJ1-1|TRBV28|NA
CASSFFGIADTEAFF
TGTGCCAGCAGTTTCTTTGGCATCGCCGATACTGAAGCTTTCTTT
>NA|TRBJ2-2|TRBV4-1|TRBD2
CASSGKGLAITGELFF
TGCGCCAGCAGCGGAAAGGGACTAGCAATTACCGGGGAGCTGTTTTTT